The rows below give T cell receptor beta chains drawn from one sample of a study of blood T cell repertoires in COVID-19. Sequencing was performed with immunoSEQ multiplex PCR; in TCRdb, only in-frame clones are kept and a portion is missing. The sample lists 220,000 or so clones, roughly 89% occurring once. Sequenced material: PBMCs or T cells enriched from blood (not recorded which). Receptors originate from a middle-aged woman who had recovered from COVID-19. The CDR3 runs from the conserved cysteine through the conserved F or W. The order of the fields is D gene, V gene, J gene, clone size, CDR3 DNA, CDR3 protein. The D gene is left open where the match is weak. Expanded clones get a size class; other rows say once, few or many, or leave the size out.

TRBD1	TRBV10-2	TRBJ1-2	once	TGCGCCAGCAGTGAGTCGGTCCGGATAGGACAGGGGGTGAGAAATGGCTACACCTTC	CASSESVRIGQGVRNGYTF
-	TRBV30	TRBJ2-1	-	TGTGCCTGGAGTGTAAGGCCGCGGGCGTACAATGAGCAGTTCTTC	CAWSVRPRAYNEQFF
-	TRBV11-2	TRBJ1-1	few	TGTGCCAGCAGCCGGCCGGACCTAGGGACTCCCGAGGTTCGCTTT	CASSRPDLGTPEVRF
-	TRBV7-2	TRBJ1-1	-	TGTGCCAGCAGGGAAGTGGGGGGGAACACTGAAGCTTTCTTT	CASREVGGNTEAFF
-	TRBV7-9	TRBJ2-1	-	TGTGCCAGCAGCTTAGTCAGGGCAGTTAATGAGCAGTTCTTC	CASSLVRAVNEQFF
TRBD1	TRBV18	TRBJ1-5	-	TGTGCCAGCTCACCGGGACAGAGCAATCAGCCCCAGCATTTT	CASSPGQSNQPQHF
TRBD1	TRBV5-6	TRBJ1-2	-	TGTGCCAGCCTCCGACAGGGCCTGTATGGCTACACCTTC	CASLRQGLYGYTF
-	TRBV5-1	TRBJ1-5	-	TGCGCCAGCAGCTTGGACGGCCTCGAGGCCAATCAGCCCCAGCATTTT	CASSLDGLEANQPQHF
TRBD1	TRBV19	TRBJ1-2	-	TGTGCCAGTAGTCGAAGGACAGGGGTTGGCTACACCTTC	CASSRRTGVGYTF
-	TRBV2	TRBJ1-1	-	TGTGCCAGCAGACTTTTAAGGGGGATGAACACTGAAGCTTTCTTT	CASRLLRGMNTEAFF
-	TRBV18	TRBJ2-3	-	TGTGCCAGCTCACCCCTGGCGGGCATCACAGATACGCAGTATTTT	CASSPLAGITDTQYF
-	TRBV29-1	TRBJ2-3	-	TGCAGCGTTGAAGGAGGGCCCGCGGTGCCGATTGAAGATACGCAGTATTTT	CSVEGGPAVPIEDTQYF
-	TRBV5-8	TRBJ2-2	-	TGTGCCAGCAGCTTGGCTGGACAGCACACCGGGGAGCTGTTTTTT	CASSLAGQHTGELFF
TRBD1	TRBV30	TRBJ2-5	-	TGTGCCCTGGACAGGGGTGGTGGTACCCAGTACTTC	CALDRGGGTQYF
TRBD2	TRBV5-4	TRBJ2-2	-	TGTGCCATCTCCGGGGATAGCGGGAGGGACACCGGGGAGCTGTTTTTT	CAISGDSGRDTGELFF
TRBD1	TRBV29-1	TRBJ1-1	-	TGCAGCGTTGTGCGACAGGGATTACGCACTGAAGCTTTCTTT	CSVVRQGLRTEAFF
TRBD1	TRBV11-1	TRBJ2-7	-	TGTGCCAGCAGCTCCCCTGGGGACAGTCGCTCCTACGAGCAGTACTTC	CASSSPGDSRSYEQYF
-	TRBV5-5	TRBJ2-1	-	TGTGCCAGCAGCTTGGTCTATAACAATGAGCAGTTCTTC	CASSLVYNNEQFF
TRBD2	TRBV24-1	TRBJ2-1	-	TGTGCCACCACGGGTAGCAGCGGGAGATCCGATGAGCAGTTCTTC	CATTGSSGRSDEQFF
-	TRBV4-2	TRBJ1-2	-	TGTGCCAGCAGCCAAGATCCCGAGGCAGGGAACTATGGCTACACCTTC	CASSQDPEAGNYGYTF
-	TRBV28	TRBJ2-3	once	TGTGCCAGCAGTCGGTCAATAGCGGATTCTAGCACAGATACGCAGTATTTT	CASSRSIADSSTDTQYF
TRBD1	TRBV27	TRBJ1-1	-	TGTGCCAGCAGTTTGTCGACAGGGGGAGAAACTGAAGCTTTCTTT	CASSLSTGGETEAFF
TRBD2	TRBV4-1	TRBJ2-2	-	TGCGCCAGCAGCCAAGCCCTAGCGGAGGAGCTGTTTTTT	CASSQALAEELFF
TRBD1	TRBV27	TRBJ1-2	once	TGTGCCAGCAGTTTACCCCCCACGACCAGGGACAGCAACTATGGCTACACCTTC	CASSLPPTTRDSNYGYTF
TRBD1	TRBV10-1	TRBJ1-6	-	TGCGCCTCGTCGACAGGGGAGAGGGGATCACCCCTCCACTTT	CASSTGERGSPLHF
-	TRBV24-1	TRBJ1-2	once	TGTGCCACCAGTGATTTGCCGGGTGTTCTGGGTGGCTACACCTTC	CATSDLPGVLGGYTF
-	TRBV9	TRBJ2-6	-	TGTGCCAGCAGCGTAGTTCGGCGGGGAACTGGGGCCAACGTCCTGACTTTC	CASSVVRRGTGANVLTF
TRBD2	TRBV5-1	TRBJ2-7	few	TGCGCCAGCAGCTTCTCGAGTGTGAGCGGGAGGATGGACGAGCAGTACTTC	CASSFSSVSGRMDEQYF
TRBD1	TRBV19	TRBJ2-4	once	TGTGCCAGTAGGCCCACAGGGGGCGGGATTCGTGCCAAAAACATTCAGTACTTC	CASRPTGGGIRAKNIQYF
TRBD2	TRBV5-1	TRBJ2-7	-	TGCGCCAGCAGCTTCGCCGGGACTAGCGGTTCCTACGAGCAGTACTTC	CASSFAGTSGSYEQYF
-	TRBV7-9	TRBJ2-3	-	TGTGCCAGCAGCTTAGTTCTAGACACAGATACGCAGTATTTT	CASSLVLDTDTQYF
-	TRBV9	TRBJ2-7	-	TGTGCCAGCAGCAATCCACAGGGTGGCTACGAGCAGTACTTC	CASSNPQGGYEQYF
-	TRBV19	TRBJ1-6	-	TGTGCCAGTAGTATGGTAGATAATTCACCCCTCCACTTT	CASSMVDNSPLHF
TRBD1	TRBV28	TRBJ1-2	-	TGTGCCAGCAGTTGGTCAACCGGGACAGGTTCCTATGGCTACACCTTC	CASSWSTGTGSYGYTF
-	TRBV19	TRBJ2-2	-	TGTGCCAGTAGAGGCAGGGCGAACACCGGGGAGCTGTTTTTT	CASRGRANTGELFF
-	TRBV12-2	TRBJ2-1	-	TGTGCAAGTCGCCCGGGACTAGCGGGTAACAATGAGCAGTTCTTC	CASRPGLAGNNEQFF
TRBD1	TRBV28	TRBJ2-7	-	TGTGCCAGCAGTACACCCAGGGGGCCCATGGGGTGGGAGCAGTACTTC	CASSTPRGPMGWEQYF